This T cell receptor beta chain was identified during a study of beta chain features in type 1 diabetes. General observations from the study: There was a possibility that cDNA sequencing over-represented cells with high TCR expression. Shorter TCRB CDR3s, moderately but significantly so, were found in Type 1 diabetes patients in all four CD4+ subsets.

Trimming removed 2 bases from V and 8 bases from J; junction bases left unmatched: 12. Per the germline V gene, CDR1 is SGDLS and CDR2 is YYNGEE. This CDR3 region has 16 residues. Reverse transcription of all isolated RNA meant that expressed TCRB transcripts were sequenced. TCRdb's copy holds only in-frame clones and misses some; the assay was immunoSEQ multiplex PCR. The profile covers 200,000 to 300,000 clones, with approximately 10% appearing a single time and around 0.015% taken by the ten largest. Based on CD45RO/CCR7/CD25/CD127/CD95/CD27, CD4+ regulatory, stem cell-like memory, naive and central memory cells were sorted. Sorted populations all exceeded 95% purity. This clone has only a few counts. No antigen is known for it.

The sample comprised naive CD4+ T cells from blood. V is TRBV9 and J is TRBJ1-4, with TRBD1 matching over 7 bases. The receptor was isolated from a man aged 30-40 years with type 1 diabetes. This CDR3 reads CASSVSTGEVREKLFF. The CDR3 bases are TGTGCCAGCAGCGTTTCAACAGGGGAAGTTCGGGAAAAACTGTTTTTT.